This TCR beta chain comes out of a study of blood T cell repertoires in COVID-19. Overall study context: Both acute and convalescent COVID-19 samples were obtained from the United States, Italy and Spain. Nucleic acid was either cDNA or gDNA, and it came from T cells, B-cell-depleted T cells, or PBMCs.

Per the study methods: Amplified reference gene primers provided the basis for estimating nucleated cell counts. TCRdb's copy holds only in-frame clones and misses some; the assay was immunoSEQ multiplex PCR. D and trimming come from the DNA, and the V and J calls and clone size come from that table. The sample has more than 35,000 clones, more than 75% seen once; the top ten hold 4.8%. Sequencing was done on a sample of peripheral blood. The receptor was isolated from a human donor in a cohort sampled during active COVID-19.

CDR3 region: CASSTNIPTYEQYF. The DNA of the CDR3 is TGTGCCAGCAGCACCAATATTCCTACCTACGAGCAGTACTTC. J is TRBJ2-7 and V is TRBV7-8; D unresolved. Germline V gives CDR1 SGHVS, CDR2 FQNEAQ. Trimming took 5 bases from V and 2 from J, leaving 13 bases between them. The CDR3 sequence is 14 residues long.